This passage covers 14 T cell receptor beta chains from one sample sequenced in a study of T cell responses to AZD1222 COVID-19 vaccine. TCRdb's table, derived via immunoSEQ multiplex PCR, lists solely in-frame clones and lacks some. The table shows about 130,000 clones, with 90% to 95% occurring only once. Sequences were derived from peripheral blood, sampled on day 0 of AZD1222 vaccination. The receptor set was obtained from an adult in good health.

The genes are TRBV3-1 (or the pseudogene TRBV3-2) and TRBJ1-6, with a possible D match to TRBD1 (5 bases). Trimming removed 1 base at V and 7 bases at J, with 14 bases between. The CDR3 runs to 16 residues. Looked up from germline, CDR1 is LGHDT and CDR2 is YNNKEL (reference sequence). Here the CDR3 DNA reads TGTGCCAGCAGCCAAGGAAAAGGGGCCCTAAATTCACCCCTCCACTTT. It translates to CASSQGKGALNSPLHF.

The rearrangement links TRBV6-1 to TRBJ2-5; the D call may be TRBD1 or TRBD2 (5 bases each). CDR3 size: 15 residues. Germline CDR1 MNHNS, CDR2 SASEGT. V lost 0 bases to trimming and J lost 1 base, with 9 bases between them. The DNA of the CDR3 is TGTGCCAGCAGTGAAGCGCCCGGGACCCAAGAGACCCAGTACTTC. It codes for CASSEAPGTQETQYF.

This chain uses TRBV19 with TRBJ1-1; the D gene is possibly TRBD1 (6 bases). V lost 5 bases to trimming and J lost 5 bases, with 18 bases between them. This CDR3 spans 15 amino acids. CDR1 LNHDA and CDR2 SQIVND come from the germline V gene (reference sequence). This chain's CDR3 is CASSRLGTTPTEAFF. The CDR3 DNA reads as TGTGCCAGTAGTCGCCTCGGGACAACCCCGACTGAAGCTTTCTTT.

V gene TRBV5-1 combines with J gene TRBJ1-1, with D unresolved. In germline, CDR1 is SGHRS, CDR2 YFSETQ. Trimming took off 0 bases at V and 0 bases at J, with 6 bases between the two ends. There are 14 residues in the CDR3. The CDR3 DNA reads TGCGCCAGCAGCTTGGATCGGTTGAACACTGAAGCTTTCTTT. Protein product: CASSLDRLNTEAFF.

This clone was seen only once. The chain uses TRBV4-3 and TRBJ2-1; 11 bases fit TRBD1. Germline lookup yields CDR1 LGHNA and CDR2 YSLEER. V was pared by 4 bases and J by 4 bases, with 3 bases of the junction left unmatched. The CDR3 covers 15 residues. CDR3 residues: CASSPRDRGYNEQFF. The CDR3 coding sequence is TGCGCCAGCAGCCCCAGGGACAGGGGGTACAATGAGCAGTTCTTC.

The V and J genes are TRBV6-2 or TRBV6-3 and TRBJ2-2; 7 bases match TRBD2. The CDR3 extends over 15 amino acids. Germline values: CDR1 MNHEY, CDR2 SVGEGT. V lost 4 bases, J lost 3 bases, and 5 bases stayed unmatched. CDR3 bases: TGTGCCAGCAGTTCCGGCGGGGGAGACACCGGGGAGCTGTTTTTT. It encodes CASSSGGGDTGELFF.

Only one count was recorded for this clone. CDR3 amino acids: CASTKGTANTEAFF. CDR3 DNA: TGTGCCAGCACCAAGGGGACAGCGAACACTGAAGCTTTCTTT. The chain combines TRBV5-4 with TRBJ1-1, with 7 positions matching TRBD1. This CDR3 region has 14 residues. J was trimmed by 1 base and V by 6 bases; bases with no gene match: 6. The germline V gene has CDR1 SGHNT and CDR2 YYREEE (reference sequence). Together with reference TRBV5-4 and TRBJ1-1, the CDR3 gives the full variable domain: ETGVTQSPTHLIKTRGQQVTLRCSSQSGHNTVSWYQQALGQGPQFIFQYYREEENGRGNFPPRFSGLQFPNYSSELNVNALELDDSALYLCASTKGTANTEAFFGQGTRLTVV.

The V call is TRBV7-6, the J call TRBJ1-6; D is uncertain. The CDR3 contains 14 residues. Germline V gene lookup returns CDR1 SGHVS and CDR2 FNYEAQ. V was trimmed by 1 base and J by 9 bases, leaving 10 bases between them. In DNA, the CDR3 is TGTGCCAGCAGCTTAGATGGTAATGCTTCACCCCTCCACTTT. Its protein product is CASSLDGNASPLHF.

V usage is TRBV4-3 and J usage is TRBJ2-3; 10 nucleotides match TRBD2. Germline CDR1 is LGHNA and CDR2 is YSLEER. V lost 4 bases, J lost 2 bases, and 9 bases stayed unmatched. This CDR3 comprises 17 residues. The CDR3 loop reads CASSRGAGGNPTDTQYF. The CDR3 DNA follows: TGCGCCAGCAGCCGAGGAGCGGGGGGGAACCCCACAGATACGCAGTATTTT.

The J gene is TRBJ2-3, the V gene TRBV4-1; TRBD2 matches at 9 bases. Germline CDR1 MGHRA, CDR2 YSYEKL. The J segment lost 0 bases and the V segment lost 2 bases, leaving 3 bases of the junction unmatched. The CDR3 is 16 amino acids. CDR3 DNA: TGCGCCAGCAGCCAACCCACTAGCGGGAGCACAGATACGCAGTATTTT. This translates into CASSQPTSGSTDTQYF.

The rearrangement joins TRBV6-6 to TRBJ1-1, with D unresolved. The ends were cut back, 7 bases at V and 1 base at J, with 13 bases in the middle. CDR1 and CDR2 (germline): MNHNY, SVGAGI (reference sequence). The CDR3 contains 14 residues. CDR3: CASTGIGRNTEAFF. The CDR3 nucleotides read TGTGCCAGCACGGGCATTGGCAGGAACACTGAAGCTTTCTTT.

The chain combines TRBV7-6 with TRBJ1-2; TRBD1 matches at 7 bases. Germline V lookup: CDR1 SGHVS, CDR2 FNYEAQ. V shed 0 bases and J 3 bases; nucleotides not matched to a gene: 1. The CDR3 totals 14 residues. The CDR3: CASSLADRDYGYTF. The CDR3 DNA is TGTGCCAGCAGCTTAGCTGACAGGGACTATGGCTACACCTTC.

The J gene is TRBJ2-7, the V gene TRBV10-3; D is uncertain. The ends were cut back, 1 base at V and 3 bases at J, with 10 bases in the middle. Germline values: CDR1 ENHRY, CDR2 SYGVKD. The length of the CDR3 is 14 residues. CDR3 loop: CAISELGTNYEQYF. The CDR3 DNA sequence: TGTGCCATCAGTGAGTTAGGCACCAACTACGAGCAGTACTTC.

This clone was observed a single time. The chain recombines TRBV7-2 with TRBJ1-4; 12 bases align to TRBD1. The trim removed 1 base at V and 5 bases at J, leaving 5 bases unmatched. There are 17 residues in the CDR3. Germline V gene data show CDR1 as SGHTA and CDR2 as FQGNSA. Written as DNA, the CDR3 is TGTGCCAGCAGCTTAGACGGGGGGACAGGGGGCAATGAAAAACTGTTTTTT. Its translation: CASSLDGGTGGNEKLFF.